This TCR beta chain stems from a study of metastatic and nonmetastatic thyroid tumors. Study context: Peripheral blood and tumor or nodule samples from malignant and benign thyroid patients were compared.

Patients were all untreated before their thyroid surgery. The CDR3 is 13 amino acids. The germline V gene encodes CDR1 SGHDT and CDR2 YYEEEE. MiXCR re-clonotyped the PCR reads for TCRdb. Of about 90,000 clones listed, approximately 9% are singletons. As for this clone: This may stem from a read error, because a much larger clone lies one nucleotide away.

This rearrangement joins TRBV5-6 to TRBJ2-1; 8 positions agree with TRBD1. This clonotype was sampled from a female donor with papillary thyroid cancer or a benign thyroid nodule (not recorded which). Some clones in this sample may be carry-over from other donors' samples. Sequencing used blood. The CDR3 here is CAGSYDRGDEQFF. In DNA, the CDR3 is TGTGCCGGCAGTTATGACAGGGGCGATGAGCAGTTCTTC.